The entry that follows covers one T cell receptor beta chain sequence. Its target is not known. Deletions cut 4 bases from V and 10 bases from J, with 15 bases between. The CDR3 contains 13 residues. Germline V gives CDR1 SGHDT, CDR2 YYEEEE. The data were obtained in a study of CD8+ T cells in alopecia areata. About the study: Administration of oral tofacitinib to treated patients was at 5 to 10 mg twice daily. The study's findings and limits: Especially in alopecia totalis/universalis, lesional scalp showed greater clonality than normal scalp did. Normal-skin resident alphabeta T cells also appear among scalp sample sequences.

Lesional scalp punch biopsies and peripheral blood were collected from alopecia areata patients. Extraction and reverse transcription of RNA yielded cDNA as the sequencing template. Produced via immunoSEQ multiplex PCR; TCRdb's table is partial and in-frame only. The data contain almost 250,000 clones, 67% of them singletons. This material consisted of CD4+ T cells sorted from blood, taken at week 0. The chain links TRBV5-6 to TRBJ2-1; D is ambiguous. The receptor was isolated from a human donor with alopecia areata. The CDR3 spells CASSPTRIGEQFF. In nucleotides, the CDR3 is TGTGCCAGCAGCCCGACCCGTATTGGGGAGCAGTTCTTC.